Below are 2 T cell receptor beta chains sequenced from a single sample in a study of blood T cell repertoires in COVID-19. The data were produced by immunoSEQ multiplex PCR, yet TCRdb's version contains in-frame clones alone and is incomplete. The sample lists around 150,000 clones; 85% were seen once. Sequencing was done on a sample of peripheral blood. These receptors came from a human donor with acute or convalescent COVID-19. The donor label of this sample is uncertain.

This chain joins TRBV19 and TRBJ2-7; a possible D gene is TRBD2 (5 bases). Germline V gives CDR1 LNHDA, CDR2 SQIVND (reference sequence). CDR3 length: 15 amino acids. With 1 base removed from V and 2 bases from J, the gap between germline ends came to 12 bases. The CDR3 spells CASSIAAGGPYEQYF. The DNA for the CDR3 is TGTGCCAGTAGTATAGCGGCAGGCGGGCCCTACGAGCAGTACTTC.

This chain links TRBV11-2 with TRBJ2-1, with D possibly TRBD2 on 5 matching bases. The CDR3 is 16 residues long. V was shortened by 0 bases and J by 6 bases, with 15 bases between the two germline ends. Germline V gene sequence: CDR1 SGHAT, CDR2 FQNNGV. CDR3 sequence reads: CASSLDIGVGSNEQFF. The CDR3 DNA reads as TGTGCCAGCAGCTTAGATATCGGTGTGGGGAGCAATGAGCAGTTCTTC.